These T cell receptor beta chains were read from a single sample in a study of T-cell reconstitution after alpha-beta-depleted transplantation in children. Each CDR3 protein is one row after TCRdb ran MiXCR on the PCR reads. The data show hundreds of thousands of distinct CDR3 sequences, 16% seen once. Sequenced here: PBMCs from the stem cell graft donor, sampled from the stem cell graft. Every receptor here comes from a human donor who donated a stem cell graft to a child with acute myeloid leukemia. The CDR3 runs from the conserved cysteine through the conserved F or W. D genes are given only for firm matches. Rows may omit the clone size; those that give it use once, few, many or a size class.

d_call	clone_size	v_call	j_call	cdr3_aa	cdr3_nt
-	few	TRBV9	TRBJ2-2	CASSVSAGELFF	TGTGCCAGCAGCGTTAGCGCCGGGGAGCTGTTTTTT
-	few	TRBV7-6	TRBJ1-3	CASSLAGHPWDF	TGTGCCAGCAGCTTAGCGGGACACCCATGGGATTTT
-	many	TRBV20-1	TRBJ2-2	CSARPAPQNTGELFF	TGCAGTGCTAGACCCGCCCCCCAGAACACCGGGGAGCTGTTTTTT
-	many	TRBV20-1	TRBJ1-5	CSASLPQGGNQPQHF	TGCAGTGCTAGCCTCCCACAGGGTGGTAATCAGCCCCAGCATTTT
-	-	TRBV6-4	TRBJ2-1	CASSDRARNEQFF	TGTGCCAGCAGTGACAGGGCCAGGAATGAGCAGTTCTTC
-	many	TRBV5-1	TRBJ1-2	CASSSDGGYGYTF	TGCGCCAGCAGCTCAGACGGGGGCTATGGCTACACCTTC
-	-	TRBV7-3	TRBJ2-3	CASSLNRAADTQYF	TGTGCCAGCAGCTTAAACAGGGCGGCAGATACGCAGTATTTT
-	-	TRBV7-9	TRBJ1-6	CASSFGRNSPLHF	TGTGCCAGCAGCTTCGGCAGGAATTCACCCCTCCACTTT
TRBD1	-	TRBV7-9	TRBJ1-4	CASSSGQGSMQEKLFF	TGTGCCAGCAGCTCGGGACAGGGTTCGATGCAAGAAAAACTGTTTTTT
-	-	TRBV20-1	TRBJ2-4	CSASGLGPVQYF	TGCAGTGCTAGTGGCCTGGGGCCAGTTCAGTACTTC
-	many	TRBV20-1	TRBJ1-5	CSARRGYSNQPQHF	TGCAGTGCCAGGCGGGGGTATAGCAATCAGCCCCAGCATTTT
-	-	TRBV19	TRBJ1-1	CASSKGQQNTEAFF	TGTGCCAGTAGTAAAGGACAGCAGAACACTGAAGCTTTCTTT
TRBD1	-	TRBV15	TRBJ1-5	CATSRRTGSDQPQHF	TGTGCCACCAGCAGGCGGACAGGGTCGGATCAGCCCCAGCATTTT
-	many	TRBV5-1	TRBJ2-5	CASSLVPSQETQYF	TGCGCCAGCAGCTTGGTTCCGTCCCAAGAGACCCAGTACTTC
TRBD1	few	TRBV4-3	TRBJ2-1	CASSQVDRDYNEQFF	TGCGCCAGCAGCCAAGTGGACAGGGACTACAATGAGCAGTTCTTC
-	many	TRBV20-1	TRBJ1-2	CSARDLVGGYTF	TGCAGTGCTAGAGATCTTGTTGGTGGCTACACCTTC
-	few	TRBV19	TRBJ1-2	CASSKLGYGYTF	TGTGCCAGTAGCAAACTCGGATATGGCTACACCTTC
-	-	TRBV4-1	TRBJ1-5	CASSLWTDRDSNQPQHF	TGCGCCAGCAGCCTCTGGACAGATCGGGATAGCAATCAGCCCCAGCATTTT
-	-	TRBV6-2/TRBV6-3	TRBJ2-7	CASSYSAQAVYEQYF	TGTGCCAGCAGTTACTCTGCTCAAGCGGTTTACGAGCAGTACTTC
-	few	TRBV4-3	TRBJ2-5	CASSPGYGLETQYF	TGCGCCAGCTCCCCAGGGTATGGGTTGGAGACCCAGTACTTC
TRBD1	many	TRBV6-8	TRBJ2-3	CASRRTGEVTDTQYF	TGTGCCAGCAGGCGGACAGGCGAAGTCACAGATACGCAGTATTTT
TRBD2	-	TRBV6-1	TRBJ2-3	CASRKTSGGAADTQYF	TGTGCCAGCAGGAAAACAAGCGGGGGGGCCGCAGATACGCAGTATTTT
TRBD2	few	TRBV12-3/TRBV12-4	TRBJ2-2	CASSFLGGGANTGELFF	TGTGCCAGCAGTTTCCTTGGGGGGGGAGCCAACACCGGGGAGCTGTTTTTT
-	-	TRBV20-1	TRBJ2-3	CSARAPNRGTDTQYF	TGCAGTGCTAGAGCGCCAAATCGGGGCACAGATACGCAGTATTTT